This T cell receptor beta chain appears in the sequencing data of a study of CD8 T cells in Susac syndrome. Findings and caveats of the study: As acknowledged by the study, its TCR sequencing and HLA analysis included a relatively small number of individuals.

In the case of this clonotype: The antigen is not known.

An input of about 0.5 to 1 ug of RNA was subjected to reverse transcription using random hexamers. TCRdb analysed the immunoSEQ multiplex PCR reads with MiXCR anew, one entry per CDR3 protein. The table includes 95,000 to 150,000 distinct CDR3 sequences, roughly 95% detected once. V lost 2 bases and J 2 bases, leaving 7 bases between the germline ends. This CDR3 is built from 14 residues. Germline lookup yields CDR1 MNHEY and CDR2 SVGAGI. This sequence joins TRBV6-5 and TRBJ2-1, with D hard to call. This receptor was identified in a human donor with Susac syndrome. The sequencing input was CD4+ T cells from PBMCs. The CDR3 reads CASSYGTAYNEQFF. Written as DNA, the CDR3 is TGTGCCAGCAGTTACGGCACGGCCTACAATGAGCAGTTCTTC.